The entry that follows covers one TCR beta chain sequence. TCRdb reprocessed the 5' RACE reads with MiXCR, giving one entry per CDR3 protein. The sample records fewer than 250,000 distinct CDR3 sequences, roughly a third being singletons. The data were obtained in a study of CD8 T cells in ankylosing spondylitis. V lost 6 bases to trimming and J lost 8 bases, with 9 bases between them. The length of the CDR3 is 11 residues. CDR1 and CDR2 (germline): ENHRY, SYGVKD. The rearrangement uses TRBV10-3 and TRBJ2-3; a weak D match, TRBD2 (6 bases). This sequence originates from a male donor with ankylosing spondylitis or in good health (not recorded which). The sample consisted of blood, either unsorted or a sorted T cell fraction (not recorded which). The DNA of the CDR3 is TGTGCCATCAGCACCGGGGGTACGCAGTATTTT. Amino acid sequence: CAISTGGTQYF.